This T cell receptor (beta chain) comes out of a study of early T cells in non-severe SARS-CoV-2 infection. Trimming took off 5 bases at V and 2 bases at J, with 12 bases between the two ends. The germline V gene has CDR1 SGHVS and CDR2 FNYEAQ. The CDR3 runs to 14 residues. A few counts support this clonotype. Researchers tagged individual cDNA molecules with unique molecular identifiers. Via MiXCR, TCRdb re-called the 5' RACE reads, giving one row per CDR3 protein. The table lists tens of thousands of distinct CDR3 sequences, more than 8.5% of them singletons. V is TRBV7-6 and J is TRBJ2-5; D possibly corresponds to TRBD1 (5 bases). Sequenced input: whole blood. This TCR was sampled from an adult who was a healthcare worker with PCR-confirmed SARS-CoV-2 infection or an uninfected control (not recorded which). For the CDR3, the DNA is TGTGCCAGCAGCCCAGAGACAGTACAAGAGACCCAGTACTTC. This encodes CASSPETVQETQYF.